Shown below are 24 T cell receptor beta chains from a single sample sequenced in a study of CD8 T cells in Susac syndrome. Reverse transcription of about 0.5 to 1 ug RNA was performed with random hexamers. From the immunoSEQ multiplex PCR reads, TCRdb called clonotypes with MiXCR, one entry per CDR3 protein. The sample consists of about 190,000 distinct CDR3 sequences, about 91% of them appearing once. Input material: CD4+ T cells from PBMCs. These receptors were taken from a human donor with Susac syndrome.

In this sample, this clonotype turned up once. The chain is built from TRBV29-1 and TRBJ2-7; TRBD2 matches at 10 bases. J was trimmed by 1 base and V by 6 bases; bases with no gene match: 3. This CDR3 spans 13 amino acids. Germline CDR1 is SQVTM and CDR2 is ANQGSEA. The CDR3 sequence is CSVEGLASYEQYF. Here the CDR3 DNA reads TGCAGCGTGGAGGGACTAGCGTCCTACGAGCAGTACTTC.

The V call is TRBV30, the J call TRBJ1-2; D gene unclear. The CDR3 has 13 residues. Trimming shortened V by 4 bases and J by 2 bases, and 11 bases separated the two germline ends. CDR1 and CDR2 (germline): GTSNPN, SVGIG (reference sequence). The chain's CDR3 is CAWIREINYGYTF. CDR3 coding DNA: TGTGCCTGGATAAGGGAAATAAACTATGGCTACACCTTC.

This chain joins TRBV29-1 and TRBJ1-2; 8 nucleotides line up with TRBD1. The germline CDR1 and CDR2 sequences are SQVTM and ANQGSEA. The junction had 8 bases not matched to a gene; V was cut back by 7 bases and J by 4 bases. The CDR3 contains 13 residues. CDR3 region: CSARTGSVYGYTF. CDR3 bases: TGCAGCGCCCGGACAGGGAGCGTCTATGGCTACACCTTC.

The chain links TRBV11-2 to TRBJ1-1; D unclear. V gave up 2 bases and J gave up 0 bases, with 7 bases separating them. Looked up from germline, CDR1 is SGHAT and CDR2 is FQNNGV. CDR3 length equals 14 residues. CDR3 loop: CASSLLGVNTEAFF. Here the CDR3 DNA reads TGTGCCAGCAGCTTACTCGGGGTGAACACTGAAGCTTTCTTT. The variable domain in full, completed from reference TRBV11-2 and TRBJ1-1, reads EAGVAQSPRYKIIEKRQSVAFWCNPISGHATLYWYQQILGQGPKLLIQFQNNGVVDDSQLPKDRFSAERLKGVDSTLKIQPAKLEDSAVYLCASSLLGVNTEAFFGQGTRLTVV.

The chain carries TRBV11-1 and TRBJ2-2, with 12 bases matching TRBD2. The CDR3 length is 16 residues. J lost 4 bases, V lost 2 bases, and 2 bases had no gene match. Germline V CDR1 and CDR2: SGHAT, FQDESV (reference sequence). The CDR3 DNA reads TGTGCCAGCAGCTTAACTAGCGGGGGGACCACCGGGGAGCTGTTTTTT. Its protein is CASSLTSGGTTGELFF.

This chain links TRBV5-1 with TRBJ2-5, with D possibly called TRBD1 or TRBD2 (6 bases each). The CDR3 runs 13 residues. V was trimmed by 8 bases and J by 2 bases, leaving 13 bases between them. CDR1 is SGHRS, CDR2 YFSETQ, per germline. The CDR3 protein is CASRRGQQETQYF. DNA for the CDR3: TGCGCCAGTAGACGGGGGCAGCAAGAGACCCAGTACTTC.

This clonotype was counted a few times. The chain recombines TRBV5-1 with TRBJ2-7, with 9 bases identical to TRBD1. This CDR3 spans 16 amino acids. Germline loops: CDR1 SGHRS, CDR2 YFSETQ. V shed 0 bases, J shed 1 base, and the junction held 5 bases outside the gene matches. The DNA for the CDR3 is TGCGCCAGCAGCTTGGATGTACAGGGGGCGTCCTACGAGCAGTACTTC. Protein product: CASSLDVQGASYEQYF.

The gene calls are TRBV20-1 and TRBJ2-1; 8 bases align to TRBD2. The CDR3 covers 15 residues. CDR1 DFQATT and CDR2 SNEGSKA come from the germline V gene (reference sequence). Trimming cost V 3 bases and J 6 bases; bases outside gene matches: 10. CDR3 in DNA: TGCAGTGCTAGCGGGAGGGGGTTTTTAGGCAATGAGCAGTTCTTC. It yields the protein CSASGRGFLGNEQFF.

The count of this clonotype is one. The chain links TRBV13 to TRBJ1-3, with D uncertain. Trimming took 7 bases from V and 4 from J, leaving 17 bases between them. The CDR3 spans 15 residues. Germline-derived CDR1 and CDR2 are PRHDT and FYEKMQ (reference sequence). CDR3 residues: CASTLRVHAGNTIYF. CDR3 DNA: TGTGCCAGCACCCTCCGGGTCCACGCGGGAAACACCATATATTTT.

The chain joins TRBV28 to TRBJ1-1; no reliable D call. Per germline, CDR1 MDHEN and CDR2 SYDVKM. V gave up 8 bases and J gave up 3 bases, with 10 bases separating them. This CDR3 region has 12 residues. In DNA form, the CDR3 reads TGTGCCAGCTCCTCTAGGGACACTGAAGCTTTCTTT. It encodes CASSSRDTEAFF.

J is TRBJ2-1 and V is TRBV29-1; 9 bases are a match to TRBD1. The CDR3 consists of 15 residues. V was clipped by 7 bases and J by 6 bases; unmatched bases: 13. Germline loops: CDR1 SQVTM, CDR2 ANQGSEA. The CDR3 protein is CSASDPGQGFNEQFF. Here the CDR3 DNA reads TGCAGCGCCTCAGACCCGGGACAGGGTTTCAATGAGCAGTTCTTC.

The CDR3 loop reads CASSEKRGGADTQYF. In DNA form, the CDR3 reads TGCGCCAGCAGTGAAAAGCGGGGAGGAGCAGATACGCAGTATTTT. The genes are TRBV10-1 and TRBJ2-3; 7 nucleotides line up with TRBD2. The CDR3 spans 15 residues. Unmatched junction bases numbered 7, after V lost 3 bases and J lost 4 bases. The germline V gene has CDR1 WNHNN and CDR2 SYGVQD (reference sequence).

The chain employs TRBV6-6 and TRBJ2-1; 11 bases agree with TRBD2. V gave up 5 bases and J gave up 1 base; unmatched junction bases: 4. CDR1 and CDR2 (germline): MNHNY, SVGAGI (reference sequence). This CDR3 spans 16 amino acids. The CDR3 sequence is CASSRLAGISYNEQFF. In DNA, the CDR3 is TGTGCCAGCAGTAGACTAGCGGGAATATCCTACAATGAGCAGTTCTTC.

Written as DNA, the CDR3 is TGTGCCACCAGCAGAGCGAGATACGCCTTAAGCTCCTACAATGAGCAGTTCTTC. Amino acids: CATSRARYALSSYNEQFF. The rearrangement links TRBV15 to TRBJ2-1; D not resolved. The CDR3 has 18 residues. The ends were cut back, 1 base at V and 0 bases at J, with 16 bases in the middle. The V gene's germline CDR1 is LNHNV and CDR2 YYDKDF (reference sequence).

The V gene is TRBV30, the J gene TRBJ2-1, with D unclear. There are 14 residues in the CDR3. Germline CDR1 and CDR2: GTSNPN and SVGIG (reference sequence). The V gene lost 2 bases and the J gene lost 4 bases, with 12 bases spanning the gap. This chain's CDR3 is CAWSPRPSYNEQFF. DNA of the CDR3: TGTGCCTGGAGTCCCCGACCTAGTTACAATGAGCAGTTCTTC.

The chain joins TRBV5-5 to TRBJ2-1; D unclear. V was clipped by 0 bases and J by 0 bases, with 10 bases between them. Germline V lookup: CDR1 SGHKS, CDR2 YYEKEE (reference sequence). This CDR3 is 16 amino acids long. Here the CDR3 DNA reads TGTGCCAGCAGCTTGGCGGCTGTTAGCTCCTACAATGAGCAGTTCTTC. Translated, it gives CASSLAAVSSYNEQFF. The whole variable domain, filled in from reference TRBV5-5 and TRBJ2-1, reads DAGVTQSPTHLIKTRGQQVTLRCSPISGHKSVSWYQQVLGQGPQFIFQYYEKEERGRGNFPDRFSARQFPNYSSELNVNALLLGDSALYLCASSLAAVSSYNEQFFGPGTRLTVL.

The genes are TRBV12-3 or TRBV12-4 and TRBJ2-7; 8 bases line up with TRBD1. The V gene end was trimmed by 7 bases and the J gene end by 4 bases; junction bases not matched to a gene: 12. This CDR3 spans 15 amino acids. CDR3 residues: CASMGDDRGFYEQYF. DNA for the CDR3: TGTGCCAGCATGGGTGACGACAGGGGCTTTTACGAGCAGTACTTC.

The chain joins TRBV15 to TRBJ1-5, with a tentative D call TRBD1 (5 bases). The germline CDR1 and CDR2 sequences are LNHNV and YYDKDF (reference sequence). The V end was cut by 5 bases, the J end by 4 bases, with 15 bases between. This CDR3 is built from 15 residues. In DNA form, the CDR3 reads TGTGCCACCAGCCTAACCCAGGGTGCGAATCAGCCCCAGCATTTT. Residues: CATSLTQGANQPQHF.

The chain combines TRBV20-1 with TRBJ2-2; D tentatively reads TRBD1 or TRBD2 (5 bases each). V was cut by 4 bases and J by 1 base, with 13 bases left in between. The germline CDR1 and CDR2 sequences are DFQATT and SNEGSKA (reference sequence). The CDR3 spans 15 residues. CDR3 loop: CSAIGWDLNTGELFF. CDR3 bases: TGCAGTGCTATAGGGTGGGACCTGAACACCGGGGAGCTGTTTTTT.

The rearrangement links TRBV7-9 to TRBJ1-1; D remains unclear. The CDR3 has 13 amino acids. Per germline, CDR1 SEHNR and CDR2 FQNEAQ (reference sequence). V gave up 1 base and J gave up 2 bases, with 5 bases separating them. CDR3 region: CASSLDFNTEAFF. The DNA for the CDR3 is TGTGCCAGCAGCTTAGACTTTAACACTGAAGCTTTCTTT.

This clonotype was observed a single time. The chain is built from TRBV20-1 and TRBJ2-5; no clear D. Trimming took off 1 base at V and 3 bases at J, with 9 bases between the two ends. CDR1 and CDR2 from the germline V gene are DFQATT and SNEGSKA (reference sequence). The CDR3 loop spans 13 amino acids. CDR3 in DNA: TGCAGTGCTAGAGGACTGGTAGAAGAGACCCAGTACTTC. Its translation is CSARGLVEETQYF.

CDR3 DNA sequence: TGTGCCAGCAGCCCCCAGACAGCTCCCCCCGTGCATTTT. Amino acids: CASSPQTAPPVHF. This chain links TRBV3-1 with TRBJ1-5, with D maybe TRBD1 (5 bases). Germline V gene data show CDR1 as LGHDT and CDR2 as YNNKEL (reference sequence). CDR3 length: 13 residues. V gave up 4 bases and J gave up 15 bases, with 19 bases separating them.

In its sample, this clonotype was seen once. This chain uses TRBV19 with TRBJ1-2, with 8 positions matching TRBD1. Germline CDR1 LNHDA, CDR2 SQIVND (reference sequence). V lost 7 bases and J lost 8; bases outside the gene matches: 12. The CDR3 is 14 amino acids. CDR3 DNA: TGTGCCAGTACCTCTGGACAGGGATCGGGGGGCTACACCTTC. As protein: CASTSGQGSGGYTF.

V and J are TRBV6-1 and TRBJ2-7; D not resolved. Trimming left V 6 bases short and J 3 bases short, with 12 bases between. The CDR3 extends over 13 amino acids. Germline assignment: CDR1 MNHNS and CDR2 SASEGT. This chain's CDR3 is CASRRTVYYEQYF. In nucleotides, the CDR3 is TGTGCCAGCAGGAGGACGGTGTACTACGAGCAGTACTTC.